The present TCR beta chain was sequenced within a study of metastatic and nonmetastatic thyroid tumors. Study overall: The study looked at repertoires side by side in blood and in tumor or nodule tissue from malignant and benign thyroid patients.

The length of the CDR3 is 17 residues. Germline-derived CDR1 and CDR2 are SEHNR and FQNEAQ (reference sequence). V dropped 5 bases and J dropped 5; count of bases not matched to a gene: 17. Per the study methods: CDR3 differences across clinicopathological groups were used to build a distant-metastasis classifier for papillary thyroid cancer. TCRdb used MiXCR to call clones anew from the PCR reads. The V and J calls come from TCRdb's annotation, not from the publication. The sample contains 35,000 to 50,000 clones, under 4% of which appear only once. Notes on the study in general: Relative to benign nodules, malignant thyroid tumors were reportedly characterized by significantly elevated TCR beta diversity in blood and tumor.

Patients were all untreated before their thyroid surgery. This clone has just a few counts. Its antigen is not identified. Other DNA sequences in the same sample also yield this CDR3. The receptor was isolated from a female donor with papillary thyroid cancer or a benign thyroid nodule (not recorded which). Some clones in this sample may be carry-over from other donors' samples. This chain links TRBV7-9 with TRBJ1-1, with TRBD1 matching over 7 bases. Sample: blood. This chain's CDR3 is CASSPRTGLSVGTEAFF. CDR3 nucleotides: TGTGCCAGCAGCCCCAGGACAGGCCTTAGTGTGGGTACTGAAGCTTTCTTT.